The entry that follows covers one T cell receptor beta chain sequence. The ends lost 7 bases at V and 2 bases at J; junction bases unmatched: 5. Germline V gives CDR1 SNHLY, CDR2 FYNNEI. The CDR3 sequence is 13 residues long. This sample is drawn from a study of T-cell memory formation after mild COVID-19. One entry per CDR3 protein, called by TCRdb with MiXCR from the 5' RACE reads. The sample has about 270,000 distinct CDR3 sequences, 15% to 20% seen once. The chain joins TRBV2 to TRBJ2-7, with 7 bases lining up with TRBD1. The receptor was derived from a man younger than 35 who had mild COVID-19 (a few samples of this study predate the infection). Cell type and time point are not known. Sequenced: PBMCs or a T cell subset sorted from them (not recorded which). This CDR3 reads CASTGQDPYEQYF. DNA of the CDR3: TGTGCCAGCACCGGACAGGACCCCTACGAGCAGTACTTC.